This T cell receptor (beta chain) originates from a study of blood T cell repertoires in COVID-19. Study background: The origin of the acute and convalescent COVID-19 samples was the United States, Italy and Spain. In each case, the material was cDNA or gDNA derived from T cells, B-cell-depleted T cells, or PBMCs.

In the original workflow: Amplifying reference gene primers gave estimates of nucleated cell counts. Produced via immunoSEQ multiplex PCR; TCRdb's table is partial and in-frame only. The DNA gave D and trimming, while V, J and clone size come from that table. The table lists 100,000 to 150,000 clones, around 80% of them singletons. The germline CDR1 and CDR2 sequences are SGHNT and YENEEA. The CDR3 has 14 amino acids. The trim removed 5 bases at V and 8 bases at J, leaving 10 bases unmatched. The clonotype was recovered from a man aged 35 to 55 with active or convalescent COVID-19. The genes are TRBV11-3 and TRBJ1-2; 8 bases map to TRBD1. Sequencing input: peripheral blood. In DNA, the CDR3 is TGTGCCAGCAGCCCACCCCAGACAGGGGTAGGCTACACCTTC. Residues: CASSPPQTGVGYTF.